This T cell receptor (beta chain) came from a study of T-cell reconstitution after alpha-beta-depleted transplantation in children. Whole-study findings and limits: One year post-transplant, T-cell counts and diversity were largely derived from T cells produced anew. Expanded clones from the graft, numbering several hundred, reportedly supplied alpha-beta T cells about two months after transplant. Surviving thymic progenitors and recipient T cells were the source of high TCRbeta diversity at day 60 in some patients.

Trimming removed 2 bases from V and 8 bases from J, with 7 bases in between. Germline V gene sequence: CDR1 SGHAT, CDR2 FQDESV (reference sequence). CDR3 length: 12 amino acids. Many counts were recorded for this clonotype. Its antigen is not known. It was with unique molecular identifiers that the TCRbeta library was prepared. TCRdb analysed the PCR reads with MiXCR anew, one entry per CDR3 protein. The sample has approximately 500,000 distinct CDR3 sequences, about 10% seen once. The chain is built from TRBV11-1 and TRBJ2-1; no clear D gene. This clonotype originated in a child aged 2-15 years with inherited bone marrow failure, due to receive a stem cell transplant. Sequencing was performed on PBMCs, taken before TCRalphabeta/CD19-depleted stem cell transplant. CDR3 coding DNA: TGTGCCAGCAGCTTAATCAGTGATGAGCAGTTCTTC. Translated, it gives CASSLISDEQFF.